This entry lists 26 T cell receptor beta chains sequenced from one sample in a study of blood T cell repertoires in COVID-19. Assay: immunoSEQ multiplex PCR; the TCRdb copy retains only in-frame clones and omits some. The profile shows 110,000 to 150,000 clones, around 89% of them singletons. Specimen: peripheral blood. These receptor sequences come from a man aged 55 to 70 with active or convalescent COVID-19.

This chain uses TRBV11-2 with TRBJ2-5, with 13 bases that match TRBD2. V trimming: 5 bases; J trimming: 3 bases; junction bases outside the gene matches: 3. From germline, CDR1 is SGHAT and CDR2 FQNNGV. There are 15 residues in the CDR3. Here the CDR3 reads CASSLGLAGEETQYF. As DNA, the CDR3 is TGTGCCAGCAGCCTAGGACTAGCGGGAGAAGAGACCCAGTACTTC.

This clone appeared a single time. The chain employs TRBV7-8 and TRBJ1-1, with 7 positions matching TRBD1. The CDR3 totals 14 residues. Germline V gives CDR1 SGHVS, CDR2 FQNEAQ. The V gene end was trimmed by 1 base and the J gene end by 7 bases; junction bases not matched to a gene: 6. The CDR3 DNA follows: TGTGCCAGCAGCTTAGTGAGGGGGCTCGGTGAAGCTTTCTTT. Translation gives CASSLVRGLGEAFF. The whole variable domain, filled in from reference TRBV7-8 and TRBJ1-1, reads GAGVSQSPRYKVAKRGQDVALRCDPISGHVSLFWYQQALGQGPEFLTYFQNEAQLDKSGLPSDRFFAERPEGSVSTLKIQRTQQEDSAVYLCASSLVRGLGEAFFGQGTRLTVV.

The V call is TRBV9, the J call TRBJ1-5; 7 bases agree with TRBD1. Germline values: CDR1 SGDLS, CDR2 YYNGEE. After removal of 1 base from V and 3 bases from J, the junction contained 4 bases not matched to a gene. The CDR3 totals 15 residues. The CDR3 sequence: CASSVTTGLNQPQHF. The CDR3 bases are TGTGCCAGCAGCGTAACGACAGGGCTCAATCAGCCCCAGCATTTT.

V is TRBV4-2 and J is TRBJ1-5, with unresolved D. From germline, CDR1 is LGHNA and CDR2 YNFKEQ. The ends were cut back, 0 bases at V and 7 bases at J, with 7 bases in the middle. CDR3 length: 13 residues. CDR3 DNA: TGTGCCAGCAGCCAAGATCCGCGCCAGCCCCAGCATTTT. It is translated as CASSQDPRQPQHF.

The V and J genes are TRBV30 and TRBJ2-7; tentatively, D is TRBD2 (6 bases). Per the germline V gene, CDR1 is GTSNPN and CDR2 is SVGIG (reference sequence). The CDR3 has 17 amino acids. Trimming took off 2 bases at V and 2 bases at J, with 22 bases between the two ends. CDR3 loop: CAWSHTQQVGGPYEQYF. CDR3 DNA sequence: TGTGCCTGGAGTCATACGCAACAGGTCGGGGGTCCCTACGAGCAGTACTTC.

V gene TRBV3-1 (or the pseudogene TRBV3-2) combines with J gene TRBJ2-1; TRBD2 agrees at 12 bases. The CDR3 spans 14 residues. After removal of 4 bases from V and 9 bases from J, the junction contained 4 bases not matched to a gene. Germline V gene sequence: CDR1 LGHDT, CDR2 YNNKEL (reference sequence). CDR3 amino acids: CASSPSTSGSEQFF. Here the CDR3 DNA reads TGTGCCAGCAGCCCCTCGACTAGCGGGAGTGAGCAGTTCTTC.

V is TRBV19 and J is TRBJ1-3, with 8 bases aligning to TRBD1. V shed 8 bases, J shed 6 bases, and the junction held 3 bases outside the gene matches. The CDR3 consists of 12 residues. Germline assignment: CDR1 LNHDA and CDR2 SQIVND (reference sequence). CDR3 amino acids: CASLDRVNTIYF. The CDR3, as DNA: TGTGCCAGTTTGGACAGGGTAAACACCATATATTTT.

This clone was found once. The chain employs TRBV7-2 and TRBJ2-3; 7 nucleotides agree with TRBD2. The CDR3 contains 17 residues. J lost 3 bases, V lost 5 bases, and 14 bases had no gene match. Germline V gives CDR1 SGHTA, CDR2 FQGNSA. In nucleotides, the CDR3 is TGTGCCAGCAGCCCCCGGTTCAGCGGGGTGGGGACAGATACGCAGTATTTT. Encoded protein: CASSPRFSGVGTDTQYF.

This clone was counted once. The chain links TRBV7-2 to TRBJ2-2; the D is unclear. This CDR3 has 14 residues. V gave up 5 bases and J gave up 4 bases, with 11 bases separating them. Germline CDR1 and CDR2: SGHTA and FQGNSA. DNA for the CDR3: TGTGCCAGCAGCGCTCCGAAACTCACCGGGGAGCTGTTTTTT. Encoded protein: CASSAPKLTGELFF. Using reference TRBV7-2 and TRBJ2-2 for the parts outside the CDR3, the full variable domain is GAGVSQSPSNKVTEKGKDVELRCDPISGHTALYWYRQSLGQGLEFLIYFQGNSAPDKSGLPSDRFSAERTGGSVSTLTIQRTQQEDSAVYLCASSAPKLTGELFFGEGSRLTVL.

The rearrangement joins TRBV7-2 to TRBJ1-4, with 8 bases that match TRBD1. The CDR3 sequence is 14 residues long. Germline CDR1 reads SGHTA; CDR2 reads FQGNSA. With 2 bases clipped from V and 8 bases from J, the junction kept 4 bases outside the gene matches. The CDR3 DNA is TGTGCCAGCAGCTTATTACAGGGGGGGGAAAAACTGTTTTTT. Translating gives CASSLLQGGEKLFF.

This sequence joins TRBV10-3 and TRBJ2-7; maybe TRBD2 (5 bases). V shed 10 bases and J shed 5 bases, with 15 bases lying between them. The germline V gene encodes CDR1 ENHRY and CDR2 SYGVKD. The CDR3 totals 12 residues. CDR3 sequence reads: CATRTPRDEQYF. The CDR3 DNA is TGTGCCACCAGGACCCCGCGGGACGAGCAGTACTTC.

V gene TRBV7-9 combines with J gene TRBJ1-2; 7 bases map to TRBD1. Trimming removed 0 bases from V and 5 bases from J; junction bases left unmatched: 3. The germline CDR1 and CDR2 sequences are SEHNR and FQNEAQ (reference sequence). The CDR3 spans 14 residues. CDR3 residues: CASSLADRNYGYTF. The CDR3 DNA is TGTGCCAGCAGCTTAGCGGACAGGAATTATGGCTACACCTTC.

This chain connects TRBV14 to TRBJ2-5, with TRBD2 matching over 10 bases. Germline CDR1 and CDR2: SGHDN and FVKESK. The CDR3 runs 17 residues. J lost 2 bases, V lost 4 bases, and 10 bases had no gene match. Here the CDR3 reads CASSPFTVAGGQETQYF. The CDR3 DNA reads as TGTGCCAGCAGCCCGTTTACCGTAGCGGGGGGTCAAGAGACCCAGTACTTC.

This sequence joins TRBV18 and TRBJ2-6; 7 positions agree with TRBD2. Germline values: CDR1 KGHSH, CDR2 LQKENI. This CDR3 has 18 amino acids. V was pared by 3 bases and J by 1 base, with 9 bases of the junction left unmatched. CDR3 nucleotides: TGTGCCAGCTCACCGCGCGGGCAGGGACTATCTGGGGCCAACGTCCTGACTTTC. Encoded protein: CASSPRGQGLSGANVLTF.

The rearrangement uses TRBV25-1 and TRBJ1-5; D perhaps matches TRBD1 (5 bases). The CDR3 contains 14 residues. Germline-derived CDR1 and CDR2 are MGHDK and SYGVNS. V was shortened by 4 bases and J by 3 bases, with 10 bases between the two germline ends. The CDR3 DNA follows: TGTGCCAGCAGTGGTCAGGGTTACAATCAGCCCCAGCATTTT. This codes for CASSGQGYNQPQHF.

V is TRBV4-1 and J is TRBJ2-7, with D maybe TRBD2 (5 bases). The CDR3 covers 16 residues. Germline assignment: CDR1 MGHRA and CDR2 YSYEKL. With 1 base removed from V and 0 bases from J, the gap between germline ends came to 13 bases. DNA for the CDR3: TGCGCCAGCAGCCAAGGAAGCGGCATCAACTCCTACGAGCAGTACTTC. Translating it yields CASSQGSGINSYEQYF.

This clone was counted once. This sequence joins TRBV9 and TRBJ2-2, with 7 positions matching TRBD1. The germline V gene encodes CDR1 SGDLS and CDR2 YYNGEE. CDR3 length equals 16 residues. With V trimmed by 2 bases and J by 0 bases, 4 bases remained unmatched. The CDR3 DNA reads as TGTGCCAGCAGCGTGACAGGGCCCGCGAACACCGGGGAGCTGTTTTTT. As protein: CASSVTGPANTGELFF.

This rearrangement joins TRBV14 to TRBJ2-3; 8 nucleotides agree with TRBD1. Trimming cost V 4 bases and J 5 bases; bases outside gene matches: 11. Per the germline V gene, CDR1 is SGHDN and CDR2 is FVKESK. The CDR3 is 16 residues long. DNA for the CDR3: TGTGCCAGCAGCCTCCTCCCCGGACAGGGAATAGATACGCAGTATTTT. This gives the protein CASSLLPGQGIDTQYF. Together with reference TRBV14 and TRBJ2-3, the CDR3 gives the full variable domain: EAGVTQFPSHSVIEKGQTVTLRCDPISGHDNLYWYRRVMGKEIKFLLHFVKESKQDESGMPNNRFLAERTGGTYSTLKVQPAELEDSGVYFCASSLLPGQGIDTQYFGPGTRLTVL.

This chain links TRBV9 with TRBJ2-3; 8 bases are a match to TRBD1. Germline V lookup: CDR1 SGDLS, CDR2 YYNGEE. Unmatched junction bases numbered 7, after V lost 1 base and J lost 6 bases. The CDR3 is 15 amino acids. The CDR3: CASSVSQGAWDTQYF. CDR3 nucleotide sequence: TGTGCCAGCAGCGTATCCCAGGGGGCATGGGATACGCAGTATTTT.

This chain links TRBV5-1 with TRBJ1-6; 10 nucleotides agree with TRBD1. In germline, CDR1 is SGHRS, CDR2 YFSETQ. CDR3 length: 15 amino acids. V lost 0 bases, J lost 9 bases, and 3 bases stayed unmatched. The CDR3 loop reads CASSLATGGGSPLHF. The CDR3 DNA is TGCGCCAGCAGCTTGGCGACAGGGGGCGGTTCACCCCTCCACTTT. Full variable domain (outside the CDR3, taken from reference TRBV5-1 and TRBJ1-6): KAGVTQTPRYLIKTRGQQVTLSCSPISGHRSVSWYQQTPGQGLQFLFEYFSETQRNKGNFPGRFSGRQFSNSRSEMNVSTLELGDSALYLCASSLATGGGSPLHFGNGTRLTVT.

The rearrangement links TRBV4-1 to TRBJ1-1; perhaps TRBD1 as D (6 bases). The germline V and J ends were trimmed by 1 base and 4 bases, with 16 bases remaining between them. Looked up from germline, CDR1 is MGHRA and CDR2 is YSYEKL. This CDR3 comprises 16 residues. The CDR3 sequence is CASSQVSYRGFTEAFF. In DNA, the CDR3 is TGCGCCAGCAGCCAAGTAAGCTATAGGGGGTTCACTGAAGCTTTCTTT.

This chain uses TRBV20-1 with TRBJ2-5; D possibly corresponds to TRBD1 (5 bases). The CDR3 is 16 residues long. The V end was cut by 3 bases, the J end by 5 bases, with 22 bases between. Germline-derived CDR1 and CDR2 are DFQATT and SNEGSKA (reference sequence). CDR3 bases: TGCAGTGCTAGTGGCCGTTTGGACACTTCTTCGGAGACCCAGTACTTC. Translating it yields CSASGRLDTSSETQYF.

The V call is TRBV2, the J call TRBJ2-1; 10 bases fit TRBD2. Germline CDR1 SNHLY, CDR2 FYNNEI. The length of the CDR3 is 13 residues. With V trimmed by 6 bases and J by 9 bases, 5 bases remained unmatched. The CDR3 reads CASSSSGRGEQFF. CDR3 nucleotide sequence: TGTGCCAGCAGCTCTAGCGGGAGAGGTGAGCAGTTCTTC.

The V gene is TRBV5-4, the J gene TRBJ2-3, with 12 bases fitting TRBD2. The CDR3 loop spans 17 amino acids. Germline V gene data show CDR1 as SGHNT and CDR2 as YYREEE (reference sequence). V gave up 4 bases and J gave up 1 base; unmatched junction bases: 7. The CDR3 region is CASSPGLAGMGTDTQYF. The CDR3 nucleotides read TGTGCCAGCAGCCCGGGACTAGCGGGCATGGGCACAGATACGCAGTATTTT. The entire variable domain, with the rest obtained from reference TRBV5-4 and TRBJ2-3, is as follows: ETGVTQSPTHLIKTRGQQVTLRCSSQSGHNTVSWYQQALGQGPQFIFQYYREEENGRGNFPPRFSGLQFPNYSSELNVNALELDDSALYLCASSPGLAGMGTDTQYFGPGTRLTVL.

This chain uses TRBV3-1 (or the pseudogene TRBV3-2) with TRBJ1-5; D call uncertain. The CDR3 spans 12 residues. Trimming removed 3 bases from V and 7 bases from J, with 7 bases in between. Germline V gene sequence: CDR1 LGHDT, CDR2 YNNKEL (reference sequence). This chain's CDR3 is CASSHRGQPQHF. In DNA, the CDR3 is TGTGCCAGCAGCCACCGAGGGCAGCCCCAGCATTTT.

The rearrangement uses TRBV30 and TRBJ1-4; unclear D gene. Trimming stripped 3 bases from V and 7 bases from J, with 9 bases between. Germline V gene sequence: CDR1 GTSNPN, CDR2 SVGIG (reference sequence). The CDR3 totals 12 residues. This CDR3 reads CAWRIVSEKLFF. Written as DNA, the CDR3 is TGTGCCTGGAGAATCGTCAGTGAAAAACTGTTTTTT.